A selection of T cell receptor beta chains follows, all from one sample in a study of tumor-infiltrating lymphocytes in localized non-small cell lung cancer. Clones were read by immunoSEQ multiplex PCR, and TCRdb kept only the in-frame ones, dropping some. This sample has about 14,000 clones, with more than 60% found just once. The sample comprised lung tumor tissue. These receptors all come from a human donor with non-small cell lung cancer. Each CDR3 is given with its conserved first and last residue. A D gene is named only where the DNA matches it firmly. Size values are once, few and many counts, or a class for expanded clones, and some rows have none.

V	D	size	J	CDR3	DNA
TRBV6-5	.	few	TRBJ1-1	CASSYRGMRNTEAFF	TGTGCCAGCAGTTACCGGGGAATGAGGAACACTGAAGCTTTCTTT
TRBV5-1	TRBD1	.	TRBJ2-7	CASSWEDRVSNEQYF	TGCGCCAGCAGCTGGGAGGACAGGGTGTCCAACGAGCAGTACTTC
TRBV27	TRBD1	.	TRBJ1-1	CASSSEGAQDTEAFF	TGTGCCAGCAGTTCAGAGGGGGCGCAAGACACTGAAGCTTTCTTT
TRBV2	TRBD1	.	TRBJ1-4	CASSTNRGTNEKLFF	TGTGCCAGCAGTACTAACAGGGGAACTAATGAAAAACTGTTTTTT
TRBV27	.	.	TRBJ2-7	CASSLSPTIGAYEQYF	TGTGCCAGCAGTTTAAGCCCGACAATTGGAGCCTACGAGCAGTACTTC
TRBV28	.	.	TRBJ1-2	CASSLRGLTKRSGYTF	TGTGCCAGCAGCCTCCGGGGGCTGACTAAACGCTCGGGCTACACCTTC
TRBV30	.	.	TRBJ1-3	CAWSPGSGNTIYF	TGTGCCTGGAGCCCGGGATCTGGAAACACCATATATTTT
TRBV9	.	.	TRBJ1-3	CASSAGHRNTIYF	TGTGCCAGCAGCGCGGGACACCGAAACACCATATATTTT
TRBV5-4	.	.	TRBJ1-2	CASSSPTAFGYTF	TGTGCCAGCAGCAGTCCGACAGCATTTGGCTACACCTTC
TRBV5-1	.	.	TRBJ1-5	CASSLDGNQPQHF	TGCGCCAGCAGCTTGGACGGAAATCAGCCCCAGCATTTT
TRBV7-2	.	.	TRBJ1-1	CASSLHPNTEAFF	TGTGCCAGCAGCCTTCACCCGAACACTGAAGCTTTCTTT
TRBV10-3	.	.	TRBJ1-1	CAISELWGANTEAFF	TGTGCCATCAGTGAACTTTGGGGGGCGAACACTGAAGCTTTCTTT
TRBV7-2	TRBD1	once	TRBJ2-7	CASSGRQGAGYEQYF	TGTGCCAGCAGCGGTCGACAGGGGGCTGGCTACGAGCAGTACTTC
TRBV4-1	.	few	TRBJ2-3	CASSQAPATDTQYF	TGCGCCAGCAGCCAAGCCCCCGCAACGGATACGCAGTATTTT
TRBV18	.	.	TRBJ1-6	CASSPLADLNSPLHF	TGTGCCAGCTCACCACTGGCAGACCTTAATTCACCCCTCCACTTT
TRBV7-2	.	.	TRBJ2-5	CASSRPGTIKVQYF	TGTGCCAGCAGCAGACCCGGGACCATTAAGGTCCAGTACTTC
TRBV5-1	TRBD1	once	TRBJ2-6	CASSRDSQSSGANVLTF	TGCGCCAGCAGCCGGGACAGTCAAAGCTCTGGGGCCAACGTCCTGACTTTC
TRBV4-2	.	.	TRBJ1-2	CASSQAGTSYGYTF	TGTGCCAGCAGCCAAGCGGGGACTTCCTATGGCTACACCTTC
TRBV30	.	.	TRBJ2-7	CAWSVTSSEQYF	TGTGCCTGGAGTGTCACCAGTAGCGAGCAGTACTTC
TRBV7-9	.	.	TRBJ1-2	CASSPTRGQYGYTF	TGTGCCAGCAGCCCGACCCGGGGCCAGTATGGCTACACCTTC
TRBV5-1	TRBD1	.	TRBJ1-4	CASSLADRARGEKLFF	TGCGCCAGCAGCTTGGCCGACAGGGCCCGCGGGGAAAAACTGTTTTTT
TRBV10-3	.	.	TRBJ1-1	CAISEGTVNTEAFF	TGTGCCATCAGTGAGGGCACAGTGAACACTGAAGCTTTCTTT
TRBV6-4	.	few	TRBJ1-5	CASSAWSNQPQHF	TGTGCCAGCAGTGCTTGGAGCAATCAGCCCCAGCATTTT
TRBV4-3	.	.	TRBJ1-2	CASSQGHARKYGYTF	TGCGCCAGCAGCCAAGGACACGCCCGAAAGTATGGCTACACCTTC
TRBV10-2	TRBD1	.	TRBJ1-5	CASSDTGEYQPQHF	TGCGCCAGCAGTGACACAGGGGAATATCAGCCCCAGCATTTT
TRBV15	.	.	TRBJ2-5	CATSRDQRALGTQYF	TGTGCCACCAGCAGAGATCAACGGGCTCTGGGGACCCAGTACTTC
TRBV28	.	.	TRBJ2-1	CARRNEQFF	TGTGCCAGACGAAATGAGCAGTTCTTC
TRBV4-3	.	few	TRBJ1-2	CASSQDYSRGDGYTF	TGCGCCAGCAGCCAAGATTATAGTAGGGGGGATGGCTACACCTTC
TRBV14	.	.	TRBJ1-2	CASSQDGMGNYGYTF	TGTGCCAGCAGCCAAGATGGGATGGGTAACTATGGCTACACCTTC
TRBV5-3	.	medium-sized	TRBJ2-1	CARSVTVPYYNEQFF	TGTGCCAGAAGCGTAACGGTACCCTACTACAATGAGCAGTTCTTC
TRBV19	.	.	TRBJ1-6	CASSMPPGSLNSPLHF	TGTGCCAGTAGTATGCCACCCGGGTCCTTAAATTCACCCCTCCACTTT
TRBV7-9	.	.	TRBJ1-4	CASSLCSTTPTNEKLFF	TGTGCCAGCAGCTTATGTTCGACTACACCAACTAATGAAAAACTGTTTTTT
TRBV9	TRBD1	once	TRBJ2-7	CASSVEEGAGGSYEQYF	TGTGCCAGCAGCGTAGAGGAAGGGGCAGGGGGCTCCTACGAGCAGTACTTC
TRBV19	TRBD1	.	TRBJ2-1	CASTGQSQVGHNEQFF	TGTGCCAGCACGGGACAGTCCCAGGTGGGACACAATGAGCAGTTCTTC
TRBV2	.	.	TRBJ2-1	CASRVFALKGNEQFF	TGTGCCAGCAGAGTATTCGCCTTAAAAGGCAATGAGCAGTTCTTC
TRBV2	.	few	TRBJ1-5	CASSGIKGQPQHF	TGTGCCAGCAGTGGAATAAAAGGTCAGCCCCAGCATTTT
TRBV7-9	TRBD1	.	TRBJ1-2	CASRADRPSNYGYTF	TGTGCCAGCAGGGCGGACAGGCCCTCTAACTATGGCTACACCTTC
TRBV7-3	TRBD1	.	TRBJ2-5	CASSLTGGQETQYF	TGTGCCAGCAGCCTTACAGGGGGCCAAGAGACCCAGTACTTC
TRBV28	TRBD1	.	TRBJ2-7	CASSPGQGAYEQYF	TGTGCCAGCAGTCCGGGACAGGGGGCGTACGAGCAGTACTTC
TRBV30	.	.	TRBJ1-1	CAWSQIGSPAFF	TGTGCCTGGAGTCAAATAGGGTCGCCAGCTTTCTTT
TRBV14	.	medium-sized	TRBJ1-2	CASSPLTGDYGYTF	TGTGCCAGCAGCCCCCTGACAGGAGACTATGGCTACACCTTC
TRBV9	.	once	TRBJ2-3	CASSLGTDTQYF	TGTGCCAGCAGCCTTGGCACAGATACGCAGTATTTT
TRBV10-2	.	.	TRBJ1-2	CASKNLMTNNYGYTF	TGCGCCAGCAAAAACCTCATGACAAACAACTATGGCTACACCTTC
TRBV4-1	.	.	TRBJ2-1	CASSQRSSGEQFF	TGCGCCAGCAGCCAACGGTCCAGCGGTGAGCAGTTCTTC
TRBV18	.	.	TRBJ2-1	CASSLSTGSSYNEQFF	TGTGCCAGCTCACTTTCGACTGGCAGCTCCTACAATGAGCAGTTCTTC
TRBV4-2	TRBD1	few	TRBJ1-3	CASSQQQGASGNTIYF	TGTGCCAGCAGCCAACAACAGGGGGCTTCTGGAAACACCATATATTTT
TRBV19	TRBD1	.	TRBJ2-7	CASSTGTGVLDEQYF	TGTGCCAGTAGTACCGGGACAGGGGTCTTGGACGAGCAGTACTTC
TRBV30	TRBD2	.	TRBJ2-2	CAWSKAGGGRYTGELFF	TGTGCCTGGAGTAAAGCGGGAGGAGGGCGGTACACCGGGGAGCTGTTTTTT
TRBV21-1	.	.	TRBJ1-3	CASSSSLATHARNTIYF	TGTGCCAGCAGTTCTTCATTAGCTACACACGCACGAAACACCATATATTTT
TRBV5-1	.	once	TRBJ2-7	CASRSGTVSYEQYF	TGCGCCAGCAGGTCCGGGACCGTATCCTACGAGCAGTACTTC
TRBV6-5	.	.	TRBJ1-1	CASSYFLFDRPTEAFF	TGTGCCAGCAGTTACTTCCTTTTCGACAGGCCCACTGAAGCTTTCTTT
TRBV7-3	TRBD1	.	TRBJ2-7	CASSLDRGHHEQYF	TGTGCCAGCAGCTTGGACAGGGGGCACCACGAGCAGTACTTC
TRBV29-1	.	medium-sized	TRBJ1-1	CSVEWGVDTEAFF	TGCAGCGTTGAATGGGGGGTCGACACTGAAGCTTTCTTT